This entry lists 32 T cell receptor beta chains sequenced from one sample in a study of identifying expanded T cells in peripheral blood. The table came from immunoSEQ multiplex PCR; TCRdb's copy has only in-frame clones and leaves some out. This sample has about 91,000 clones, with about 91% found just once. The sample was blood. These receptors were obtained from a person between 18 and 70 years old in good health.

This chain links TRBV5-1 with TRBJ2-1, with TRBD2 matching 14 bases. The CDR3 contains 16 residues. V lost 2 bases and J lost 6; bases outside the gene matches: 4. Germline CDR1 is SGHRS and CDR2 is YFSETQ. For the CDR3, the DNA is TGCGCCAGCAGCTTTCCCGGGACTAGCGGGGGCAATGAGCAGTTCTTC. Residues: CASSFPGTSGGNEQFF.

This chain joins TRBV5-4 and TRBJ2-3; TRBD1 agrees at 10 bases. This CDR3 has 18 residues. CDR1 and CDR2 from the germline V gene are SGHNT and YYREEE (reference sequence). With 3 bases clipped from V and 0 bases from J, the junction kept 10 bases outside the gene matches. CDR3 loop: CASSSWDRGEGSTDTQYF. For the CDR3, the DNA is TGTGCCAGCAGCTCCTGGGACAGGGGAGAGGGCAGCACAGATACGCAGTATTTT.

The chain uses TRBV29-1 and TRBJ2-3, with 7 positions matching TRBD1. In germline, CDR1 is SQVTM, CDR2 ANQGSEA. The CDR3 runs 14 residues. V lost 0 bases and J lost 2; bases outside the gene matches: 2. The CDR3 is CSVEEGGNTDTQYF. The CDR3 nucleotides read TGCAGCGTTGAAGAAGGGGGCAACACAGATACGCAGTATTTT.

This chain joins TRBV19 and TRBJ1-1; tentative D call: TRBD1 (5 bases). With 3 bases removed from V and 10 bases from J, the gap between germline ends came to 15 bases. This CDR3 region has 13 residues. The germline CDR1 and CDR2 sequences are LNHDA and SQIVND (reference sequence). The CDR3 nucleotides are TGTGCCAGTAGTATCTCACAGGCCGGTGGAGCTTTCTTT. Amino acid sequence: CASSISQAGGAFF.

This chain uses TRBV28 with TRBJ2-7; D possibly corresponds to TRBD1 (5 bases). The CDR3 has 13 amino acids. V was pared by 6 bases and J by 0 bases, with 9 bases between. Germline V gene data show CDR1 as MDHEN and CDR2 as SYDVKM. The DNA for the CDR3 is TGTGCCAGCAGACCGACAGCCTCCTACGAGCAGTACTTC. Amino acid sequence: CASRPTASYEQYF. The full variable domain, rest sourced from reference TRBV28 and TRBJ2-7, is DVKVTQSSRYLVKRTGEKVFLECVQDMDHENMFWYRQDPGLGLRLIYFSYDVKMKEKGDIPEGYSVSREKKERFSLILESASTNQTSMYLCASRPTASYEQYFGPGTRLTVT.

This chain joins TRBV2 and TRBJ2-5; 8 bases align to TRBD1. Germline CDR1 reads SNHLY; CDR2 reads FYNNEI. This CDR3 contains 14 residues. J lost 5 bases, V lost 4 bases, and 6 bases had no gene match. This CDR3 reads CASSGAGGGETQYF. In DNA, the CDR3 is TGTGCCAGCAGTGGAGCAGGGGGCGGCGAGACCCAGTACTTC.

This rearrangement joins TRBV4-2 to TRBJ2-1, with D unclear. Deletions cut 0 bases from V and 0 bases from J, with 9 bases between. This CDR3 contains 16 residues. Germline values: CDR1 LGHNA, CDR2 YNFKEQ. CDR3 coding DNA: TGTGCCAGCAGCCAAGATTGGAGACGCTCCTACAATGAGCAGTTCTTC. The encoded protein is CASSQDWRRSYNEQFF.

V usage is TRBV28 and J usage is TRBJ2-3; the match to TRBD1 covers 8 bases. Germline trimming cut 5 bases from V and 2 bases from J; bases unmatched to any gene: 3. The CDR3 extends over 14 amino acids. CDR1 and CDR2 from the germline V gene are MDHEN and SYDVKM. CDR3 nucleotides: TGTGCCAGCAGTGGACAGGGATCCACAGATACGCAGTATTTT. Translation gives CASSGQGSTDTQYF.

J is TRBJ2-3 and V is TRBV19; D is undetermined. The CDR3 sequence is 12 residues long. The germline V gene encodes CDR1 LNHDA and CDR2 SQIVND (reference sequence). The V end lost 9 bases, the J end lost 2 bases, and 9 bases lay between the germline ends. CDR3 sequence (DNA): TGTGCCAGCCGGAAATCCACAGATACGCAGTATTTT. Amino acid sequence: CASRKSTDTQYF.

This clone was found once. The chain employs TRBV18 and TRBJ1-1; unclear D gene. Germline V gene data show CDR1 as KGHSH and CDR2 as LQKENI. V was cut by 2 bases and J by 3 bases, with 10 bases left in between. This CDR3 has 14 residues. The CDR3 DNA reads TGTGCCAGCTCACCAGCCCCGGCGGACACTGAAGCTTTCTTT. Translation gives CASSPAPADTEAFF.

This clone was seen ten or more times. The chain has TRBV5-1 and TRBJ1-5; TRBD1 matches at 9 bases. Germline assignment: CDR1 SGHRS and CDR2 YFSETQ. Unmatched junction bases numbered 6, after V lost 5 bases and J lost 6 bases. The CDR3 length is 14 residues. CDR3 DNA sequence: TGCGCCAGCAGGGCCGGGACAGGGTCTCAGCCCCAGCATTTT. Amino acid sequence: CASRAGTGSQPQHF.

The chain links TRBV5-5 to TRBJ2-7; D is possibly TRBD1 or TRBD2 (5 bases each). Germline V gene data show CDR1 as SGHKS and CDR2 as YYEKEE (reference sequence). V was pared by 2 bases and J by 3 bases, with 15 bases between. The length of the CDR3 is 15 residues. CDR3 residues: CASSFRDPVSYEQYF. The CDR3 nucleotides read TGTGCCAGCAGCTTTAGGGACCCCGTTAGCTACGAGCAGTACTTC.

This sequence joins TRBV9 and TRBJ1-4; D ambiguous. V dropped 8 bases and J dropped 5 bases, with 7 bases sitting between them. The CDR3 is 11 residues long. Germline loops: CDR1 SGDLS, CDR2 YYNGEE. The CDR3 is CARTWNEKLFF. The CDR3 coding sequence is TGTGCCAGGACGTGGAATGAAAAACTGTTTTTT.

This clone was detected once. The CDR3 DNA is TGTGCCAGCACAGGGAAGGGATCCTACGAGCAGTACTTC. Amino acid sequence: CASTGKGSYEQYF. This rearrangement joins TRBV27 to TRBJ2-7, with TRBD1 as a possible D gene (5 bases). V gave up 7 bases and J gave up 1 base, with 11 bases separating them. The CDR3 length is 13 residues. Germline CDR1 reads MNHEY; CDR2 reads SMNVEV (reference sequence).

The CDR3 region is CASSEWGASSGNTIYF. CDR3 DNA: TGTGCCAGCAGTGAATGGGGAGCCTCCTCTGGAAACACCATATATTTT. The chain is built from TRBV25-1 and TRBJ1-3; no definite D call. The germline V and J ends were trimmed by 1 base and 0 bases, with 10 bases remaining between them. This CDR3 has 16 residues. CDR1 and CDR2 (germline): MGHDK, SYGVNS.

CDR3 nucleotide sequence: TGTGCCAGCAGTCGAAAGGGACTAGCGGGAGGGTACAATGAGCAGTTCTTC. Amino acid sequence: CASSRKGLAGGYNEQFF. The chain has TRBV7-6 and TRBJ2-1; 16 positions match TRBD2. V was pared by 6 bases and J by 4 bases, with 6 bases of the junction left unmatched. This CDR3 is built from 17 residues. The germline V gene encodes CDR1 SGHVS and CDR2 FNYEAQ.

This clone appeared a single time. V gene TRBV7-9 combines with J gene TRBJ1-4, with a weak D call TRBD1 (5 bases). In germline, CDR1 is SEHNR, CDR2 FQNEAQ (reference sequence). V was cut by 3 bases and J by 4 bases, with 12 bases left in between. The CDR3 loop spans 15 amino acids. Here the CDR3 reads CASSFTWGVNEKLFF. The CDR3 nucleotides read TGTGCCAGCAGCTTTACCTGGGGGGTTAATGAAAAACTGTTTTTT.

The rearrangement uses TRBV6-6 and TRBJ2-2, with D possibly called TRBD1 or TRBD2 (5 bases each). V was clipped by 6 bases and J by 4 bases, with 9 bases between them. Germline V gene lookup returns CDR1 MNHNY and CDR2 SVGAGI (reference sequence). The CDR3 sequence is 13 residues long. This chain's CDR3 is CASSVGVTGELFF. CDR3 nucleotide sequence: TGTGCCAGCAGCGTGGGGGTCACCGGGGAGCTGTTTTTT.

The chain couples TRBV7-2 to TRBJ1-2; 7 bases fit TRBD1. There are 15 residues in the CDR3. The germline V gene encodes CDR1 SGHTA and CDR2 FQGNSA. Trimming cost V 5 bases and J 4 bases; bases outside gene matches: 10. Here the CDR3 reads CASSLGSQGGYGYTF. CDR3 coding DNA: TGTGCCAGCAGCCTGGGGAGTCAGGGGGGCTATGGCTACACCTTC. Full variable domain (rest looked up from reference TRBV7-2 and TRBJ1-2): GAGVSQSPSNKVTEKGKDVELRCDPISGHTALYWYRQSLGQGLEFLIYFQGNSAPDKSGLPSDRFSAERTGGSVSTLTIQRTQQEDSAVYLCASSLGSQGGYGYTFGSGTRLTVV.

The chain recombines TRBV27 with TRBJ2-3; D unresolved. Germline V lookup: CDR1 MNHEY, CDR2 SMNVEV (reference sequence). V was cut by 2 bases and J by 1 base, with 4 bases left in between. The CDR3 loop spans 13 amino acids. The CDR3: CASSLVGTDTQYF. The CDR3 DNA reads TGTGCCAGCAGTTTAGTGGGCACAGATACGCAGTATTTT.

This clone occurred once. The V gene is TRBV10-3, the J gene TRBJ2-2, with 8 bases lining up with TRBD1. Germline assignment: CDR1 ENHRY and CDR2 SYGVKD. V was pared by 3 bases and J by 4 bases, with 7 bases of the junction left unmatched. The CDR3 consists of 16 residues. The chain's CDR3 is CAISDSGQGATGELFF. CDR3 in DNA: TGTGCCATCAGTGACTCAGGACAGGGCGCCACCGGGGAGCTGTTTTTT.

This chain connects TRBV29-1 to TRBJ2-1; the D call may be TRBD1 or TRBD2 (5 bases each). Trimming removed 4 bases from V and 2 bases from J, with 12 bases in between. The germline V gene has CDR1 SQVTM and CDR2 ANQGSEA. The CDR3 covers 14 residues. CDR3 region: CSVASGPPYNEQFF. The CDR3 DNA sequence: TGCAGCGTTGCCTCGGGGCCCCCCTACAATGAGCAGTTCTTC.

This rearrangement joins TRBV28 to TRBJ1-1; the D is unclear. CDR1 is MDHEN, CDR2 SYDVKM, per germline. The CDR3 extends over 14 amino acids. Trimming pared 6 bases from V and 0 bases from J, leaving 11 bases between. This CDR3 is CASRPPGLNTEAFF. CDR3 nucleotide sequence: TGTGCCAGCAGACCGCCGGGATTGAACACTGAAGCTTTCTTT.

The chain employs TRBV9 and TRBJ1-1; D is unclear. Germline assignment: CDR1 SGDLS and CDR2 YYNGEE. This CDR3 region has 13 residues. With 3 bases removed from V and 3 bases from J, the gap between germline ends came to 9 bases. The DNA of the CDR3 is TGTGCCAGCAGCGCCCCGCCCCACACTGAAGCTTTCTTT. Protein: CASSAPPHTEAFF.

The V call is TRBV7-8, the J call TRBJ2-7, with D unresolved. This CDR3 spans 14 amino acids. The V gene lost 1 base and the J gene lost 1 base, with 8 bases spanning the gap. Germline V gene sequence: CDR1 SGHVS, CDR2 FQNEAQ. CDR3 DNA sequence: TGTGCCAGCAGCTTAGGGACCGCATCCTACGAGCAGTACTTC. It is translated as CASSLGTASYEQYF. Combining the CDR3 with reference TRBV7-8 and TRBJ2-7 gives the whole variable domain GAGVSQSPRYKVAKRGQDVALRCDPISGHVSLFWYQQALGQGPEFLTYFQNEAQLDKSGLPSDRFFAERPEGSVSTLKIQRTQQEDSAVYLCASSLGTASYEQYFGPGTRLTVT.

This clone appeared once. CDR3 sequence reads: CASSPGQGISPLHF. Written as DNA, the CDR3 is TGTGCCAGCAGTCCGGGACAGGGAATTTCACCCCTCCACTTT. This sequence joins TRBV6-5 and TRBJ1-6, with 9 bases aligning to TRBD1. Looked up from germline, CDR1 is MNHEY and CDR2 is SVGAGI. V shed 5 bases and J 9 bases; nucleotides not matched to a gene: 5. This CDR3 is 14 amino acids long.

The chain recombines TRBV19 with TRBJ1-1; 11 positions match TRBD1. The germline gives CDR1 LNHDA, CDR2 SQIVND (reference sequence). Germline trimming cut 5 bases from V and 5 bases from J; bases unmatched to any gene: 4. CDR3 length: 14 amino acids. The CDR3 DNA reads TGTGCCAGTAGTCCTTGGGACAGGGGGACTGAAGCTTTCTTT. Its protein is CASSPWDRGTEAFF.

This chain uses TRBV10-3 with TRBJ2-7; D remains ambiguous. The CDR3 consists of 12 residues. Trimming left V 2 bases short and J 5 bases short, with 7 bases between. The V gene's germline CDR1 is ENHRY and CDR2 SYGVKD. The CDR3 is CAISELGDEQYF. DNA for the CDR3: TGTGCCATCAGTGAGCTAGGCGACGAGCAGTACTTC.

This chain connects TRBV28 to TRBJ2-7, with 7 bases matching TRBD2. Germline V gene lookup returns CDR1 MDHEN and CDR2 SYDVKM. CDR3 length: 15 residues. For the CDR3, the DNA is TGTGTTACCCCCCAACAAAACAGCGGGAACTACGAGCAGTACTTC. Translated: CVTPQQNSGNYEQYF.

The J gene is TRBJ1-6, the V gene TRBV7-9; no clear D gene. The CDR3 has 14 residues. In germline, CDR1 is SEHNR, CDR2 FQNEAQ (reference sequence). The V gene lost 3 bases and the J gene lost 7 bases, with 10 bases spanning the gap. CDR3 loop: CASSFGSGNSPLHF. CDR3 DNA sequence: TGTGCCAGCAGCTTTGGTAGCGGCAATTCACCCCTCCACTTT.

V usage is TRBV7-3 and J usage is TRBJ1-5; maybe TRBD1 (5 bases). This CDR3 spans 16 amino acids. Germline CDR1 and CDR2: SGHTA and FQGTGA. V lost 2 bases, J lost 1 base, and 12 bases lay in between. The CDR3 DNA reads TGTGCCAGCAGCTTAGAAGGGGCCTCCAGCAATCAGCCCCAGCATTTT. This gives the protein CASSLEGASSNQPQHF.

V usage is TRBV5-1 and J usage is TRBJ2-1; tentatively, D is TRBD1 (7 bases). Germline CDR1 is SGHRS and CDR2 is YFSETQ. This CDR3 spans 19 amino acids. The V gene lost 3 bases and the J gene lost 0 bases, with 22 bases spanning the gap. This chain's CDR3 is CASSWPGGTAPSSYNEQFF. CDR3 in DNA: TGCGCCAGCAGCTGGCCAGGGGGGACAGCTCCTAGCTCCTACAATGAGCAGTTCTTC.